This T cell receptor (beta chain) was documented in a study of cytomegalovirus exposure and HLA in healthy donors. The overall study: Genotyping showed 81% of 398 donors falling in the Caucasian-associated ancestry cluster. Study outcomes and limitations: The investigators catalogued 180 or so TCR beta chains as cytomegalovirus-associated. The study found most TCR sequences rare, yet found some public TCRs in many donors. Sequencing depth across donors, presence/absence analyses assumed, was roughly uniform.

As to this clone: Its antigen is as yet unknown.

With 60 Vbeta and 13 Jbeta primers, the PCR was carried out. Produced via immunoSEQ multiplex PCR; TCRdb's table is partial and in-frame only. This table holds tens of thousands of clones, about 80% found once. This CDR3 region has 15 residues. The ends lost 2 bases at V and 5 bases at J; junction bases unmatched: 2. Per the germline V gene, CDR1 is MNHEY and CDR2 is SVGAGI. The sequenced sample consisted of PBMCs. This sequence originates from a man between 25 and 39 years old in good health and CMV-seronegative. V and J are TRBV6-5 and TRBJ2-2; 10 nucleotides match TRBD1. CDR3 sequence reads: CASSYGTGVTGELFF. The CDR3, as DNA: TGTGCCAGCAGTTACGGGACAGGGGTAACCGGGGAGCTGTTTTTT.